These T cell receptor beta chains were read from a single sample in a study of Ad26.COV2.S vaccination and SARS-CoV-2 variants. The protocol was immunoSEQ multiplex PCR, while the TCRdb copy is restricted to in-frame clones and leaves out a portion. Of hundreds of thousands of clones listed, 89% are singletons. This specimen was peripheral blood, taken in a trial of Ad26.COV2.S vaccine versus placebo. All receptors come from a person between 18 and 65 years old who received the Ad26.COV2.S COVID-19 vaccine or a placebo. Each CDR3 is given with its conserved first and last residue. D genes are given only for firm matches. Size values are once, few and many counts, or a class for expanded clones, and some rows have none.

CDR3 DNA: TGTGCCAGCAGGGTCCGGGACGGATACAATCAGCCCCAGCATTTT; CDR3 protein: CASRVRDGYNQPQHF; J gene: TRBJ1-5; V gene: TRBV2; clone size: -; D gene: -; CDR3 length: 15
CDR3 DNA: TGTGCCAGCAGTTACAGCCCGGGGAATCAGCCCCAGCATTTT; CDR3 protein: CASSYSPGNQPQHF; J gene: TRBJ1-5; V gene: TRBV6-6; clone size: -; D gene: -; CDR3 length: 14
CDR3 DNA: TGTGCCAGCAGTGGGGTCGGGACAGTAGATCAGCCCCAGCATTTT; CDR3 protein: CASSGVGTVDQPQHF; J gene: TRBJ1-5; V gene: TRBV2; clone size: -; D gene: TRBD1; CDR3 length: 15
CDR3 DNA: TGTGCCAGCAGTCGGACAGGGGTGGGTCCCGGGGAGCTGTTTTTT; CDR3 protein: CASSRTGVGPGELFF; J gene: TRBJ2-2; V gene: TRBV13; clone size: -; D gene: TRBD1; CDR3 length: 15
CDR3 DNA: TGTGCCAGCAGCTTCACTAGCGGGGGGGTCGGCACCGGGGAGCTGTTTTTT; CDR3 protein: CASSFTSGGVGTGELFF; J gene: TRBJ2-2; V gene: TRBV5-6; clone size: -; D gene: TRBD2; CDR3 length: 17
CDR3 DNA: TGCGCCAGCAGCCAAGATCCCGCAATACGGGACAGCCCCTACGAGCAGTACTTC; CDR3 protein: CASSQDPAIRDSPYEQYF; J gene: TRBJ2-7; V gene: TRBV4-3; clone size: -; D gene: TRBD1; CDR3 length: 18
CDR3 DNA: TGTGCCAGCAGTTCCGCGAAACAGGGGACCTATGGCTACACCTTC; CDR3 protein: CASSSAKQGTYGYTF; J gene: TRBJ1-2; V gene: TRBV27; clone size: -; D gene: TRBD1; CDR3 length: 15
CDR3 DNA: TGTGCCAGCAGCGTAGGTATCAGCTCAAACACCATATATTTT; CDR3 protein: CASSVGISSNTIYF; J gene: TRBJ1-3; V gene: TRBV9; clone size: few; D gene: -; CDR3 length: 14
CDR3 DNA: TGCGCCAGCAGCCCGGTGGGCGGTTCAAACAATGAGCAGTTCTTC; CDR3 protein: CASSPVGGSNNEQFF; J gene: TRBJ2-1; V gene: TRBV5-1; clone size: -; D gene: -; CDR3 length: 15
CDR3 DNA: TGCGCCAGCAGCCAAGATCCCGACAGTTACAATCAGCCCCAGCATTTT; CDR3 protein: CASSQDPDSYNQPQHF; J gene: TRBJ1-5; V gene: TRBV4-1; clone size: -; D gene: -; CDR3 length: 16
CDR3 DNA: TGTGCCAGCAGCCAAGATTTGGGGCAGTTTCGCGAGCAGTACTTC; CDR3 protein: CASSQDLGQFREQYF; J gene: TRBJ2-7; V gene: TRBV3-1/TRBV3-2; clone size: -; D gene: -; CDR3 length: 15
CDR3 DNA: TGTGCCAGCAGCCTCCGGGGGGATGAAAAACTGTTTTTT; CDR3 protein: CASSLRGDEKLFF; J gene: TRBJ1-4; V gene: TRBV5-4; clone size: -; D gene: -; CDR3 length: 13
CDR3 DNA: TGCAGCGTCGCCGAGGTCGGGGATTCAGCTCAGCCCCAGCATTTT; CDR3 protein: CSVAEVGDSAQPQHF; J gene: TRBJ1-5; V gene: TRBV29-1; clone size: -; D gene: -; CDR3 length: 15
CDR3 DNA: TGTGCCAGCAGCTTGGGTCGGACAGCCTACGAGCAGTACTTC; CDR3 protein: CASSLGRTAYEQYF; J gene: TRBJ2-7; V gene: TRBV5-6; clone size: -; D gene: -; CDR3 length: 14
CDR3 DNA: TGTGCCAGCAGCTTGACAGGGGCGACCACCGGGGAGCTGTTTTTT; CDR3 protein: CASSLTGATTGELFF; J gene: TRBJ2-2; V gene: TRBV7-2; clone size: -; D gene: TRBD1; CDR3 length: 15
CDR3 DNA: TGCGCCAGCAGCTTGGCCCTCGGGGGCACTGAAGCTTTCTTT; CDR3 protein: CASSLALGGTEAFF; J gene: TRBJ1-1; V gene: TRBV5-1; clone size: -; D gene: -; CDR3 length: 14
CDR3 DNA: TGTGCCAGCTCACCACCGGGTACCGGGAGGGCCTCAGATACGCAGTATTTT; CDR3 protein: CASSPPGTGRASDTQYF; J gene: TRBJ2-3; V gene: TRBV18; clone size: -; D gene: TRBD2; CDR3 length: 17
CDR3 DNA: TGTGCCAGCAGTTACAGCCCGGGACTAGCGGACGCCTACAATGAGCAGTTCTTC; CDR3 protein: CASSYSPGLADAYNEQFF; J gene: TRBJ2-1; V gene: TRBV11-2; clone size: -; D gene: TRBD2; CDR3 length: 18
CDR3 DNA: TGTGCCAGCAGTGGCACCAGGGGGCCCGCCTCATATGGCTACACCTTC; CDR3 protein: CASSGTRGPASYGYTF; J gene: TRBJ1-2; V gene: TRBV2; clone size: -; D gene: TRBD1; CDR3 length: 16
CDR3 DNA: TGTGCCAGCAGCCCCCCGGGGACTAGCGGAGAGACCCAGTACTTC; CDR3 protein: CASSPPGTSGETQYF; J gene: TRBJ2-5; V gene: TRBV5-4; clone size: -; D gene: TRBD2; CDR3 length: 15
CDR3 DNA: TGTGCCAGCAGCTCAACCGGGACGGCTTGGACCCAGTACTTC; CDR3 protein: CASSSTGTAWTQYF; J gene: TRBJ2-5; V gene: TRBV7-6; clone size: -; D gene: -; CDR3 length: 14
CDR3 DNA: TGTGCCATCAGTCACTCCCTGGCGGCGAGTCTTTTTAATGAAAAACTGTTTTTT; CDR3 protein: CAISHSLAASLFNEKLFF; J gene: TRBJ1-4; V gene: TRBV10-3; clone size: once; D gene: -; CDR3 length: 18
CDR3 DNA: TGTGCCATCAGTGAGCGAACGGTACCGTGGTGGGGCTACACCTTC; CDR3 protein: CAISERTVPWWGYTF; J gene: TRBJ1-2; V gene: TRBV10-3; clone size: -; D gene: -; CDR3 length: 15
CDR3 DNA: TGCGCCAGCAGCCAATTGGGCTACGAGCAGTACTTC; CDR3 protein: CASSQLGYEQYF; J gene: TRBJ2-7; V gene: TRBV4-1; clone size: few; D gene: -; CDR3 length: 12
CDR3 DNA: TGTGCCAGCAGCCCGGCCCTACCAGATACGCAGTATTTT; CDR3 protein: CASSPALPDTQYF; J gene: TRBJ2-3; V gene: TRBV5-4; clone size: once; D gene: -; CDR3 length: 13
CDR3 DNA: TGTGCCAGCACCCAACTAGCGGGGGCCACAGATACGCAGTATTTT; CDR3 protein: CASTQLAGATDTQYF; J gene: TRBJ2-3; V gene: TRBV27; clone size: -; D gene: TRBD2; CDR3 length: 15
CDR3 DNA: TGTGCCAGCAGCCTAAAGGACGCTCAAGAGACCCAGTACTTC; CDR3 protein: CASSLKDAQETQYF; J gene: TRBJ2-5; V gene: TRBV4-2; clone size: -; D gene: -; CDR3 length: 14
CDR3 DNA: TGTGCCAGCAGCTCGCGGGGGACAGGTGGTGAAAAACTGTTTTTT; CDR3 protein: CASSSRGTGGEKLFF; J gene: TRBJ1-4; V gene: TRBV9; clone size: -; D gene: TRBD1; CDR3 length: 15
CDR3 DNA: TGTGCCAGCAGCCAAGATGGACTAGCGGAATACAATGAGCAGTTCTTC; CDR3 protein: CASSQDGLAEYNEQFF; J gene: TRBJ2-1; V gene: TRBV4-2; clone size: few; D gene: TRBD2; CDR3 length: 16
CDR3 DNA: TGTGCCAGCTCACCACAGGGTCCTAGCACAGATACGCAGTATTTT; CDR3 protein: CASSPQGPSTDTQYF; J gene: TRBJ2-3; V gene: TRBV18; clone size: -; D gene: -; CDR3 length: 15
CDR3 DNA: TGTGCCAGCACCCGTAGCGGGGGGAACCAAGAGACCCAGTACTTC; CDR3 protein: CASTRSGGNQETQYF; J gene: TRBJ2-5; V gene: TRBV2; clone size: -; D gene: TRBD2; CDR3 length: 15
CDR3 DNA: TGCGCCAGCAGCTTGATTGGGGGGAACTATGGCTACACCTTC; CDR3 protein: CASSLIGGNYGYTF; J gene: TRBJ1-2; V gene: TRBV5-1; clone size: -; D gene: -; CDR3 length: 14
CDR3 DNA: TGTGCCAGCAGCCCGGGACACACTAGCACAGATACGCAGTATTTT; CDR3 protein: CASSPGHTSTDTQYF; J gene: TRBJ2-3; V gene: TRBV11-3; clone size: -; D gene: -; CDR3 length: 15
CDR3 DNA: TGTGCCAGCAGCTTAGGCGGCGGGACGACCTCCTACGAGCAGTACTTC; CDR3 protein: CASSLGGGTTSYEQYF; J gene: TRBJ2-7; V gene: TRBV7-9; clone size: -; D gene: -; CDR3 length: 16
CDR3 DNA: TGTGCCAGCAGTTACTTTGATTGGGCTGACACAGATACGCAGTATTTT; CDR3 protein: CASSYFDWADTDTQYF; J gene: TRBJ2-3; V gene: TRBV6-2/TRBV6-3; clone size: -; D gene: -; CDR3 length: 16
CDR3 DNA: TGCGCCAGCAGCTTGCTGCCTGACAGCACTGAAGCTTTCTTT; CDR3 protein: CASSLLPDSTEAFF; J gene: TRBJ1-1; V gene: TRBV5-1; clone size: once; D gene: -; CDR3 length: 14
CDR3 DNA: TGTGCCAGCATCTCTCAGGGGAACACCGGGGAGCTGTTTTTT; CDR3 protein: CASISQGNTGELFF; J gene: TRBJ2-2; V gene: TRBV28; clone size: -; D gene: -; CDR3 length: 14
CDR3 DNA: TGCAGCGTTGTCGCAGGGAGATCCTATGGCTACACCTTC; CDR3 protein: CSVVAGRSYGYTF; J gene: TRBJ1-2; V gene: TRBV29-1; clone size: once; D gene: -; CDR3 length: 13
CDR3 DNA: TGTGCCAGCAGCCCAGAGGTCAGGCGGAATGAGCAGTTCTTC; CDR3 protein: CASSPEVRRNEQFF; J gene: TRBJ2-1; V gene: TRBV7-9; clone size: -; D gene: -; CDR3 length: 14
CDR3 DNA: TGTGCCAGCAGTCCACTGCTAGCGTCCCTTGTCCAGTACTTC; CDR3 protein: CASSPLLASLVQYF; J gene: TRBJ2-5; V gene: TRBV6-5; clone size: once; D gene: -; CDR3 length: 14
CDR3 DNA: TGCGCCAGCAGCCTCGACAGTCAAACAAACATTCAGTACTTC; CDR3 protein: CASSLDSQTNIQYF; J gene: TRBJ2-4; V gene: TRBV4-3; clone size: once; D gene: -; CDR3 length: 14
CDR3 DNA: TGTGCCAGCGCGAGTCTAAGTTGGTCTGAAGCTTTCTTT; CDR3 protein: CASASLSWSEAFF; J gene: TRBJ1-1; V gene: TRBV5-8; clone size: -; D gene: -; CDR3 length: 13
CDR3 DNA: TGCGCCAGCAGCTTGTGGGGCGGGTACGAGCAGTACTTC; CDR3 protein: CASSLWGGYEQYF; J gene: TRBJ2-7; V gene: TRBV5-1; clone size: -; D gene: -; CDR3 length: 13
CDR3 DNA: TGTGCCAGCAGCTTATCAGGTTCCGTGGGAAACACTGAAGCTTTCTTT; CDR3 protein: CASSLSGSVGNTEAFF; J gene: TRBJ1-1; V gene: TRBV7-2; clone size: -; D gene: -; CDR3 length: 16
CDR3 DNA: TGTGCCAGCAGCTGGACAAGCCGCTATCGCTACACCTTC; CDR3 protein: CASSWTSRYRYTF; J gene: TRBJ1-2; V gene: TRBV6-2/TRBV6-3; clone size: -; D gene: -; CDR3 length: 13
CDR3 DNA: TGTGCCAGCAGTTCGACAGGGGAGACCCAGTACTTC; CDR3 protein: CASSSTGETQYF; J gene: TRBJ2-5; V gene: TRBV2; clone size: -; D gene: TRBD1; CDR3 length: 12
CDR3 DNA: TGTGCCAGTAGTAAACACGAAAAACTGTTTTTT; CDR3 protein: CASSKHEKLFF; J gene: TRBJ1-4; V gene: TRBV19; clone size: -; D gene: -; CDR3 length: 11
CDR3 DNA: TGCGCCAGCGGAGGACGGCCGAACACCGGGGAGCTGTTTTTT; CDR3 protein: CASGGRPNTGELFF; J gene: TRBJ2-2; V gene: TRBV5-1; clone size: -; D gene: -; CDR3 length: 14